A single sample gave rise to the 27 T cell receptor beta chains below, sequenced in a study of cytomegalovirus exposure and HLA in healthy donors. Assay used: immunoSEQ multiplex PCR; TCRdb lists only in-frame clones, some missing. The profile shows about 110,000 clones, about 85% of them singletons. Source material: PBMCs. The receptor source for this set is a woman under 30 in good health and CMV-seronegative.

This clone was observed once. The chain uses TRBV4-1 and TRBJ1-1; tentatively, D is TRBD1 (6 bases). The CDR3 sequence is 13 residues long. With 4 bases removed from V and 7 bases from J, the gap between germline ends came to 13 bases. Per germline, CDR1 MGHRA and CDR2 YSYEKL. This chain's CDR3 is CASSRGQPDEAFF. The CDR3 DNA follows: TGCGCCAGCAGCCGCGGACAGCCCGATGAAGCTTTCTTT.

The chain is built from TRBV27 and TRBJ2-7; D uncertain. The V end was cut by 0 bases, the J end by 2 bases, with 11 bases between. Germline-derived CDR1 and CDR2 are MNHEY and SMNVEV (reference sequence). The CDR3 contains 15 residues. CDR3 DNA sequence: TGTGCCAGCAGTTTATCATCTTCTGGGCCCTACGAGCAGTACTTC. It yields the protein CASSLSSSGPYEQYF.

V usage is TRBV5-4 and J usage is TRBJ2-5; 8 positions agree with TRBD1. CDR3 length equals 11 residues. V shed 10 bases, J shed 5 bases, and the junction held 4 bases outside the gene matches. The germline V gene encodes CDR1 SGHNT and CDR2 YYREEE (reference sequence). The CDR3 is CAVRTGETQYF. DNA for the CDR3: TGTGCCGTAAGGACAGGGGAGACCCAGTACTTC.

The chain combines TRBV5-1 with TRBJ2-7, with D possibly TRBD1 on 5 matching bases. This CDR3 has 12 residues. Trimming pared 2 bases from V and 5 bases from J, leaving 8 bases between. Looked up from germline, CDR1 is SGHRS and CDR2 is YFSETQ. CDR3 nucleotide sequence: TGCGCCAGCAGCTTTCCAGGGCACGAGCAGTACTTC. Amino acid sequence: CASSFPGHEQYF.

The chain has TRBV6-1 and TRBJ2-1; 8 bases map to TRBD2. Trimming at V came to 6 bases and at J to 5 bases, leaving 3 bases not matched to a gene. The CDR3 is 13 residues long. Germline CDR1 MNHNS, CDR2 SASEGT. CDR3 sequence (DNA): TGTGCCAGCAGCTTACTAGCGGACAATGAGCAGTTCTTC. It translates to CASSLLADNEQFF.

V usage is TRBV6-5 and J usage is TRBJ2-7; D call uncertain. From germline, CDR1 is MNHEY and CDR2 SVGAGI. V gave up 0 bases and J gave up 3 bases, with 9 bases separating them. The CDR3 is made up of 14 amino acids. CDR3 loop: CASSYSIAGYEQYF. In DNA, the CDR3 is TGTGCCAGCAGTTACTCGATCGCAGGCTACGAGCAGTACTTC.

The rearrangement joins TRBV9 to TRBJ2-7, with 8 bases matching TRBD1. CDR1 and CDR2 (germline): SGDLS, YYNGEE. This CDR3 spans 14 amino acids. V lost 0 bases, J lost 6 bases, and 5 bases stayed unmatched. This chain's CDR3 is CASSVAGTGTEQYF. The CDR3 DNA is TGTGCCAGCAGCGTAGCTGGGACAGGAACCGAGCAGTACTTC.

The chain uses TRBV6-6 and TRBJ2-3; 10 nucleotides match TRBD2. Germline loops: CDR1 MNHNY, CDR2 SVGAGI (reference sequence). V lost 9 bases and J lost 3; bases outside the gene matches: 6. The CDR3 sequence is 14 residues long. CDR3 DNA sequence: TGTGCCAGTACTAGCGGGGACGGGACAGATACGCAGTATTTT. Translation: CASTSGDGTDTQYF.

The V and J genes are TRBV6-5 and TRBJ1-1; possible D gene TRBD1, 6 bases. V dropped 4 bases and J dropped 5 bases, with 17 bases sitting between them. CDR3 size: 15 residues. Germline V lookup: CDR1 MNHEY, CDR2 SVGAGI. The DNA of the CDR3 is TGTGCCAGCAGTTCAATTGCGGGGGCGGCTACTGAAGCTTTCTTT. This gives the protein CASSSIAGAATEAFF.

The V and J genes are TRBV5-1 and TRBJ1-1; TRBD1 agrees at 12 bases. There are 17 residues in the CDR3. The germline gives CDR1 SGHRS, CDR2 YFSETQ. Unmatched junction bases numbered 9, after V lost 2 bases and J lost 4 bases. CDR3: CASSLTGTGGASTEAFF. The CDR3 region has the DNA TGCGCCAGCAGCTTAACCGGGACAGGGGGCGCATCCACTGAAGCTTTCTTT.

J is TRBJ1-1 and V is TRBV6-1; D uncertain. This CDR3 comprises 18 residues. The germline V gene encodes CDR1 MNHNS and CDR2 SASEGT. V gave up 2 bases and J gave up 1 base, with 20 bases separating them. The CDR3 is CASSEFLLLGARNTEAFF. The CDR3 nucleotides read TGTGCCAGCAGTGAATTTCTCTTATTGGGAGCGCGGAACACTGAAGCTTTCTTT.

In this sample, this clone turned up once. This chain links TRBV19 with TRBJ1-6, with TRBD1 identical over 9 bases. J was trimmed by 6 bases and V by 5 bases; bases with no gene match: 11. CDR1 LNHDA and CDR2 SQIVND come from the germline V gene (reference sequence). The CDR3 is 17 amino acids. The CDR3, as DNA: TGTGCCAGTAGTCGACCTCCCGGGACAGGGCCTAATTCACCCCTCCACTTT. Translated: CASSRPPGTGPNSPLHF.

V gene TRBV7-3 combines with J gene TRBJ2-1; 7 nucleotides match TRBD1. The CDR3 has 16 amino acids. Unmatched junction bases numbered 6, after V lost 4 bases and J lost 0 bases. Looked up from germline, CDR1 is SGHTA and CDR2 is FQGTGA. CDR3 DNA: TGTGCCAGCAGCTACGGACAGGCGAGCTCCTACAATGAGCAGTTCTTC. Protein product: CASSYGQASSYNEQFF.

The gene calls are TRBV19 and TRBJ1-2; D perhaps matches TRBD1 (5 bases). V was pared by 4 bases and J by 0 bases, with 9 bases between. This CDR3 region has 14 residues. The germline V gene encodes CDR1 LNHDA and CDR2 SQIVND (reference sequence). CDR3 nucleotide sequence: TGTGCCAGTAGTAGGAGGGACGCTAACTATGGCTACACCTTC. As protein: CASSRRDANYGYTF.

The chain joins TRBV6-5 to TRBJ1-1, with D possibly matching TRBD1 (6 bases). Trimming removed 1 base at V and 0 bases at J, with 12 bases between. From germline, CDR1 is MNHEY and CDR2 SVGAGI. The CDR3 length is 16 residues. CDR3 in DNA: TGTGCCAGCAGTTACTACTACAGGGATATGAACACTGAAGCTTTCTTT. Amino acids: CASSYYYRDMNTEAFF.

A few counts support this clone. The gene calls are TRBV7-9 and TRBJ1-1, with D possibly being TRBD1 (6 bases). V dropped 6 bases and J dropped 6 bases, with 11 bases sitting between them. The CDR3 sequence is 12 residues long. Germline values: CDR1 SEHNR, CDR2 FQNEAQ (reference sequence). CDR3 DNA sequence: TGTGCCAGCAGGCTAGGGGGGGCTGAAGCTTTCTTT. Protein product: CASRLGGAEAFF. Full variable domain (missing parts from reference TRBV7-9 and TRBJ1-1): DTGVSQNPRHKITKRGQNVTFRCDPISEHNRLYWYRQTLGQGPEFLTYFQNEAQLEKSRLLSDRFSAERPKGSFSTLEIQRTEQGDSAMYLCASRLGGAEAFFGQGTRLTVV.

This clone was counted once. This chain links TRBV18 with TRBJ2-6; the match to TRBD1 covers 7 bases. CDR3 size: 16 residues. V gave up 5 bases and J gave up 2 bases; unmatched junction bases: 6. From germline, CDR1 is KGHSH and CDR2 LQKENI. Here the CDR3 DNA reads TGTGCCAGCTCAATAGGGGGCAGTGCTGGGGCCAACGTCCTGACTTTC. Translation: CASSIGGSAGANVLTF.

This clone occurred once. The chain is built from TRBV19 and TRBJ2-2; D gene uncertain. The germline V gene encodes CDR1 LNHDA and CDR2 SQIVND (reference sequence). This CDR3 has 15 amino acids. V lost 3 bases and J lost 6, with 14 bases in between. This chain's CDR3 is CASSISSGSAGELFF. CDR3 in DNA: TGTGCCAGTAGTATCTCGTCCGGTTCGGCCGGGGAGCTGTTTTTT.

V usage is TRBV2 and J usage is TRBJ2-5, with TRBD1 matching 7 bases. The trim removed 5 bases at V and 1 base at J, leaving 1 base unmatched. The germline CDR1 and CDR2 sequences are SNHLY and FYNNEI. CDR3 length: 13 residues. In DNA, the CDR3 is TGTGCCAGCAGTTGGGACAGCCAAGAGACCCAGTACTTC. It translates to CASSWDSQETQYF.

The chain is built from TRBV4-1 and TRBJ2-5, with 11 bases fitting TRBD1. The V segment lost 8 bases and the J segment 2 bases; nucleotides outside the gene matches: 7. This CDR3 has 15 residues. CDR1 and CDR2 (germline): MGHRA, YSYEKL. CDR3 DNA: TGCGCCAGCGCCGGGACAGGGGGACAACAAGAGACCCAGTACTTC. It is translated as CASAGTGGQQETQYF.

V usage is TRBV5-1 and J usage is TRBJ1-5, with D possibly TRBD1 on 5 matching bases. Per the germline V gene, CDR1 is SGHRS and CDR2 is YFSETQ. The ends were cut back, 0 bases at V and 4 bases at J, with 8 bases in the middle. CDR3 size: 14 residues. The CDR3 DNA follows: TGCGCCAGCAGCTTGGAAGGGGTTAATCAGCCCCAGCATTTT. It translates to CASSLEGVNQPQHF.

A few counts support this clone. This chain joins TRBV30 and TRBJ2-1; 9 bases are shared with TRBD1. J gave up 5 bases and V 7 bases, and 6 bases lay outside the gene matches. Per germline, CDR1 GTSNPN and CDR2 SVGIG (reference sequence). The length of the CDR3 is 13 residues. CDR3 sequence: CASHRGQDNEQFF. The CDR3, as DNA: TGTGCCTCTCACAGGGGGCAGGACAATGAGCAGTTCTTC.

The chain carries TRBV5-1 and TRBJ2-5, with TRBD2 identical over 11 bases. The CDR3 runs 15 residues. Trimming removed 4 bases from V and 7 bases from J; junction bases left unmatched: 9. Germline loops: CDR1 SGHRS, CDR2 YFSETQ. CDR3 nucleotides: TGCGCCAGCAGCCCCGTAGCGGGGGGGCCGGCGACCCAGTACTTC. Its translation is CASSPVAGGPATQYF.

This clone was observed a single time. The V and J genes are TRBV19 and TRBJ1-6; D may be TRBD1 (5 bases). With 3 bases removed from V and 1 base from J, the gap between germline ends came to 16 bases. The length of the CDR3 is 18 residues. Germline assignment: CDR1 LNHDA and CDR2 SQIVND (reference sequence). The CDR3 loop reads CASSISSREESYNSPLHF. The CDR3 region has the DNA TGTGCCAGTAGTATTTCTTCCAGGGAGGAGTCCTATAATTCACCCCTCCACTTT.

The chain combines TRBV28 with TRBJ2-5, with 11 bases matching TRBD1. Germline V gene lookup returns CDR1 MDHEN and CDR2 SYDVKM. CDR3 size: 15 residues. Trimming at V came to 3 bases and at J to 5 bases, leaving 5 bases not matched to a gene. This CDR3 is CASSFRTGGWETQYF. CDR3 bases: TGTGCCAGCAGTTTCCGGACAGGGGGCTGGGAGACCCAGTACTTC.

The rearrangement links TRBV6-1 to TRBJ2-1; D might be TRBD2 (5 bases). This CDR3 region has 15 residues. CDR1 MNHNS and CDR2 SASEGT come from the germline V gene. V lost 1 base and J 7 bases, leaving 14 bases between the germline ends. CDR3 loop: CASSEDPGSGNEQFF. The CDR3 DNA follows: TGTGCCAGCAGTGAAGATCCGGGGTCCGGGAATGAGCAGTTCTTC.

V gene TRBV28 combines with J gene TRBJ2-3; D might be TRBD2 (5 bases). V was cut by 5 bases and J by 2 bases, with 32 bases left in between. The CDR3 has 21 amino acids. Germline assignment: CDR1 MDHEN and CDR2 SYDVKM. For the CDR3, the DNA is TGTGCCAGCAGTCATTTAATCCCCCGCATATCGCCCCGGGGTGACACAGATACGCAGTATTTT. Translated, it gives CASSHLIPRISPRGDTDTQYF.